One sample yielded the 21 T cell receptor beta chains listed below, sequenced in a study. TCRdb processed the RT-PCR reads anew with MiXCR; each CDR3 protein has one entry. The sample lists about 3,800 distinct CDR3 sequences, approximately 31% occurring once. Sequencing used memory CD4+ T cells from salivary gland. Receptors originate from a female donor with primary Sjogren's syndrome.

By sample share, this clonotype is medium-sized. The genes are TRBV7-2 and TRBJ2-5; either TRBD1 or TRBD2 may supply D (6 bases each). The CDR3 is 15 residues long. Trimming took off 3 bases at V and 5 bases at J, with 16 bases between the two ends. The germline V gene encodes CDR1 SGHTA and CDR2 FQGNSA. The CDR3 DNA reads as TGTGCCAGCAGCTTTAGGGGGGACCCCACGGAGACCCAGTACTTC. This encodes CASSFRGDPTETQYF.

The genes are TRBV4-3 and TRBJ2-1; 14 positions match TRBD2. The CDR3 is 18 residues long. Germline V lookup: CDR1 LGHNA, CDR2 YSLEER. With 4 bases clipped from V and 8 bases from J, the junction kept 13 bases outside the gene matches. This CDR3 is CASSRDVGLAGVGDEQFF. The CDR3 bases are TGCGCCAGCAGCCGAGACGTGGGACTAGCGGGAGTCGGGGATGAGCAGTTCTTC.

Concerning this clonotype itself: Given the absence of the conserved phenylalanine or tryptophan at the CDR3 end, a read error is likely. The limits of the CDR3 on the DNA are not certain, so only TCRdb's listed CDR3 is given. V usage is TRBV9 and J usage is TRBJ1-1; TRBD1 is taken as the D call from the table, unchecked against the DNA. 9 amino acids form the CDR3, both terminal residues included. From germline, CDR1 is SGDLS and CDR2 YYNGEE. This chain's CDR3 is CASSEGTFS.

By proportion, this clonotype is medium-sized. The chain uses TRBV27 and TRBJ1-2; possible D gene TRBD1, 6 bases. V was pared by 5 bases and J by 4 bases, with 14 bases between. Germline V gene sequence: CDR1 MNHEY, CDR2 SMNVEV (reference sequence). There are 14 residues in the CDR3. CDR3 in DNA: TGTGCCAGCAGTCCAAGAAAGGACAGCTATGGCTACACCTTC. Translated, it gives CASSPRKDSYGYTF.

This clonotype has at least ten counts. J is TRBJ2-2 and V is TRBV5-4; D is unresolved. This CDR3 is 12 amino acids long. In germline, CDR1 is SGHNT, CDR2 YYREEE (reference sequence). V was clipped by 5 bases and J by 3 bases, with 5 bases between them. CDR3: CASSSYTGELFF. The CDR3 DNA reads as TGTGCCAGCAGTTCATACACCGGGGAGCTGTTTTTT.

The V and J genes are TRBV28 and TRBJ1-2; tentatively, D is TRBD1 (5 bases). The CDR3 spans 17 residues. V shed 5 bases and J shed 8 bases, with 27 bases lying between them. Germline V CDR1 and CDR2: MDHEN, SYDVKM. Written as DNA, the CDR3 is TGTGCCAGCAGTATAACAGGCCATGAGGATTCACCCGGAGGCTACACCTTC. This gives the protein CASSITGHEDSPGGYTF.

This clonotype has only a few counts. This rearrangement joins TRBV2 to TRBJ2-6; possibly TRBD1 or TRBD2 for D (6 bases each). Per germline, CDR1 SNHLY and CDR2 FYNNEI. CDR3 size: 18 residues. V was trimmed by 1 base and J by 4 bases, leaving 17 bases between them. The CDR3, as DNA: TGTGCCAGCAGTGAAGGCAGGGGCCTCCGGGGGGGGGCCAACGTCCTGACTTTC. This translates into CASSEGRGLRGGANVLTF.

This clonotype is classed as medium-sized (0.01 to 0.1%). V is TRBV7-8 and J is TRBJ1-2; no reliable D call. This CDR3 has 16 residues. Germline CDR1 is SGHVS and CDR2 is FQNEAQ. With 3 bases removed from V and 2 bases from J, the gap between germline ends came to 16 bases. The CDR3 DNA reads TGTGCCAGCAGCTTGCAGTCCGTCGCCCCGAACTATGGCTACACCTTC. It is translated as CASSLQSVAPNYGYTF.

By sample fraction, this clonotype is medium-sized. The chain has TRBV20-1 and TRBJ2-5; TRBD2 matches 10 bases. Germline CDR1 DFQATT, CDR2 SNEGSKA (reference sequence). The CDR3 is 15 amino acids. The ends lost 3 bases at V and 5 bases at J; junction bases unmatched: 9. CDR3 sequence reads: CSASGERGGFETQYF. The CDR3 nucleotides read TGCAGTGCTAGTGGAGAGCGGGGGGGTTTCGAGACCCAGTACTTC.

The V gene is TRBV29-1, the J gene TRBJ2-7; the match to TRBD2 covers 11 bases. Looked up from germline, CDR1 is SQVTM and CDR2 is ANQGSEA. The CDR3 has 14 residues. With V trimmed by 7 bases and J by 7 bases, 12 bases remained unmatched. CDR3 residues: CSASSGLAGLEQYF. DNA for the CDR3: TGCAGCGCCAGCAGCGGACTAGCGGGCCTGGAGCAGTACTTC.

Sample share makes this clonotype medium-sized. The chain combines TRBV18 with TRBJ2-5, with 10 bases identical to TRBD2. Germline loops: CDR1 KGHSH, CDR2 LQKENI. This CDR3 comprises 17 residues. J gave up 3 bases and V 3 bases, and 10 bases lay outside the gene matches. This CDR3 reads CASSPYGALAGEETQYF. The DNA for the CDR3 is TGTGCCAGCTCACCCTACGGGGCGCTAGCGGGAGAAGAGACCCAGTACTTC.

This clonotype rates as medium-sized. The chain employs TRBV27 and TRBJ2-2; TRBD1 aligns across 7 bases. Germline V lookup: CDR1 MNHEY, CDR2 SMNVEV (reference sequence). J gave up 0 bases and V 6 bases, and 10 bases lay outside the gene matches. CDR3 length equals 17 residues. CDR3: CASSPSWGQPNTGELFF. Here the CDR3 DNA reads TGTGCCAGCAGCCCTAGCTGGGGACAGCCGAACACCGGGGAGCTGTTTTTT.

This clonotype is medium-sized in the sample. V is TRBV7-2 and J is TRBJ1-5; no reliable D call. This CDR3 comprises 15 residues. V gave up 5 bases and J gave up 2 bases, with 13 bases separating them. Germline V gene data show CDR1 as SGHTA and CDR2 as FQGNSA. CDR3 region: CASSEGGSGNQPQHF. CDR3 coding DNA: TGTGCCAGCAGCGAGGGAGGGTCAGGCAATCAGCCCCAGCATTTT.

In this sample, this clonotype turned up many times. V and J are TRBV11-1 and TRBJ2-6; D ambiguous. The germline V and J ends were trimmed by 0 bases and 3 bases, with 0 bases remaining between them. CDR3 length: 13 residues. Germline-derived CDR1 and CDR2 are SGHAT and FQDESV (reference sequence). The CDR3 loop is CASSLAGANVLTF. The CDR3 region has the DNA TGTGCCAGCAGCTTAGCTGGGGCCAACGTCCTGACTTTC.

The genes are TRBV18 and TRBJ1-5; D may be TRBD1 (5 bases). V was cut by 0 bases and J by 5 bases, with 14 bases left in between. CDR3 length equals 16 residues. Germline V CDR1 and CDR2: KGHSH, LQKENI. CDR3 sequence (DNA): TGTGCCAGCTCACCACCTTCGGACGGGGGGGATCAGCCCCAGCATTTT. It encodes CASSPPSDGGDQPQHF. Full variable domain (rest looked up from reference TRBV18 and TRBJ1-5): NAGVMQNPRHLVRRRGQEARLRCSPMKGHSHVYWYRQLPEEGLKFMVYLQKENIIDESGMPKERFSAEFPKEGPSILRIQQVVRGDSAAYFCASSPPSDGGDQPQHFGDGTRLSIL.

This clonotype is medium-sized within its sample. The rearrangement links TRBV20-1 to TRBJ2-3; 12 nucleotides align to TRBD1. Germline lookup yields CDR1 DFQATT and CDR2 SNEGSKA (reference sequence). V lost 6 bases, J lost 3 bases, and 10 bases stayed unmatched. CDR3 length: 16 amino acids. The CDR3: CSAHPGTGGRTDTQYF. Written as DNA, the CDR3 is TGCAGTGCCCACCCCGGGACAGGGGGCAGGACAGATACGCAGTATTTT.

By sample share, this clonotype is medium-sized. CDR3 region: CASSQGRRGAGELFF. Written as DNA, the CDR3 is TGCGCCAGCAGCCAAGGGAGGCGCGGGGCCGGGGAGCTGTTTTTT. The chain combines TRBV4-3 with TRBJ2-2; D perhaps matches TRBD2 (6 bases). With 1 base removed from V and 6 bases from J, the gap between germline ends came to 12 bases. Germline loops: CDR1 LGHNA, CDR2 YSLEER. The CDR3 contains 15 residues.

This clonotype is medium-sized by share. The chain has TRBV4-1 and TRBJ2-7, with 9 bases lining up with TRBD2. V shed 4 bases and J 0 bases; nucleotides not matched to a gene: 7. Germline V gene sequence: CDR1 MGHRA, CDR2 YSYEKL. This CDR3 comprises 16 residues. As DNA, the CDR3 is TGCGCCAGCAGCCGAGGAGAGCGGGGGGTCTCCTACGAGCAGTACTTC. Residues: CASSRGERGVSYEQYF.

The CDR3 nucleotides are TGTGCCAGCAGTGAATTGAACAGCGGGAGTTACTCCTACAATGAGCAGTTCTTC. Amino acid sequence: CASSELNSGSYSYNEQFF. The chain joins TRBV2 to TRBJ2-1; 8 bases are shared with TRBD2. This CDR3 has 18 residues. Germline assignment: CDR1 SNHLY and CDR2 FYNNEI. Trimming removed 2 bases from V and 0 bases from J; junction bases left unmatched: 9.

The rearrangement links TRBV12-3 or TRBV12-4 to TRBJ2-5, with D maybe TRBD2 (6 bases). Between the trimmed V and J ends, which lost 6 bases and 5 bases, there was a span of 19 bases. The CDR3 runs 15 residues. The chain's CDR3 is CASSTGTGPWETQYF. The CDR3 DNA follows: TGTGCCAGCAGCACCGGGACTGGGCCATGGGAGACCCAGTACTTC.

This clonotype is labeled as medium-sized (0.01 to 0.1%). V and J are TRBV7-9 and TRBJ1-1; D not resolved. The CDR3 has 14 residues. Germline loops: CDR1 SEHNR, CDR2 FQNEAQ (reference sequence). The V end lost 5 bases, the J end lost 0 bases, and 10 bases lay between the germline ends. The CDR3 DNA sequence: TGTGCCAGCAGCCACAACCAACTGAACACTGAAGCTTTCTTT. Residues: CASSHNQLNTEAFF.